This is a list of T cell receptor beta chains from one sample in a study of spatial heterogeneity in lung cancer. TCRdb redid the calling of the 5' RACE reads with MiXCR, one entry per CDR3 protein. The sample includes about 36,000 distinct CDR3 sequences, just over 7.5% of them seen just once. The sample consisted of PBMCs, taken at follow-up. The source of these receptors is a male donor with early-stage non-small cell lung cancer. Both conserved end residues are part of each CDR3. A D gene is named only where the DNA matches it firmly. The size field is filled for only some rows; it gives once, few, many or a size class.

V gene: TRBV19; J gene: TRBJ1-1; clone size: .; D gene: TRBD1; CDR3 protein: CASCLTGGNTEAFF; CDR3 DNA: TGTGCCAGTTGCTTAACAGGGGGGAACACTGAAGCTTTCTTT
V gene: TRBV20-1; J gene: TRBJ1-6; clone size: .; D gene: .; CDR3 protein: CSATSVWRGRFRPLHF; CDR3 DNA: TGCAGTGCCACCTCTGTCTGGAGGGGAAGATTTAGGCCCCTCCACTTT
V gene: TRBV5-4; J gene: TRBJ2-3; clone size: few; D gene: .; CDR3 protein: CASSFGRGASSADTQYF; CDR3 DNA: TGTGCCAGCAGCTTTGGCCGAGGGGCTAGTAGCGCAGATACGCAGTATTTT
V gene: TRBV7-9; J gene: TRBJ1-1; clone size: .; D gene: TRBD1; CDR3 protein: CASSRRTGPNTEAFF; CDR3 DNA: TGTGCCAGCAGCCGACGGACAGGCCCGAACACTGAAGCTTTCTTT
V gene: TRBV10-1; J gene: TRBJ2-7; clone size: many; D gene: .; CDR3 protein: CASSSGPSSYEQYF; CDR3 DNA: TGCGCCAGCAGTAGCGGACCTAGCTCCTACGAGCAGTACTTC
V gene: TRBV15; J gene: TRBJ2-5; clone size: many; D gene: TRBD2; CDR3 protein: CATSRPPTSGGKKETQYF; CDR3 DNA: TGTGCCACCAGCAGACCTCCTACTAGCGGGGGAAAAAAAGAGACCCAGTACTTC
V gene: TRBV6-2/TRBV6-3; J gene: TRBJ2-3; clone size: many; D gene: TRBD2; CDR3 protein: CASSYSTSGPPTDTQYF; CDR3 DNA: TGTGCCAGCAGTTACTCGACTAGCGGGCCACCCACAGATACGCAGTATTTT
V gene: TRBV20-1; J gene: TRBJ2-5; clone size: many; D gene: TRBD2; CDR3 protein: CSATIGGVGETQYF; CDR3 DNA: TGCAGTGCTACAATCGGGGGGGTCGGGGAGACCCAGTACTTC
V gene: TRBV20-1; J gene: TRBJ1-4; clone size: many; D gene: .; CDR3 protein: CSALTGPGNEKLFF; CDR3 DNA: TGCAGTGCCTTAACAGGGCCTGGGAATGAAAAACTGTTTTTT
V gene: TRBV7-9; J gene: TRBJ1-2; clone size: many; D gene: .; CDR3 protein: CASSSQGRHGGYGYTF; CDR3 DNA: TGTGCCAGCAGCTCCCAGGGCCGACACGGCGGCTATGGCTACACCTTC
V gene: TRBV19; J gene: TRBJ1-1; clone size: many; D gene: .; CDR3 protein: CASSRGTPNTEAFF; CDR3 DNA: TGTGCCAGTAGTAGAGGGACACCCAACACTGAAGCTTTCTTT
V gene: TRBV18; J gene: TRBJ2-3; clone size: many; D gene: TRBD2; CDR3 protein: CASSEGLSDTQYF; CDR3 DNA: TGTGCCAGCTCAGAGGGACTATCAGATACGCAGTATTTT
V gene: TRBV29-1; J gene: TRBJ2-3; clone size: many; D gene: TRBD2; CDR3 protein: CSVAPGLRTDTQYF; CDR3 DNA: TGCAGCGTTGCGCCGGGACTACGGACAGATACGCAGTATTTT
V gene: TRBV19; J gene: TRBJ2-1; clone size: many; D gene: .; CDR3 protein: CASAESGAYNEQFF; CDR3 DNA: TGTGCCAGTGCTGAAAGCGGAGCCTACAATGAGCAGTTCTTC
V gene: TRBV7-9; J gene: TRBJ2-7; clone size: few; D gene: .; CDR3 protein: CASSLAEGEGDSYEQYF; CDR3 DNA: TGTGCCAGCAGCTTAGCGGAGGGAGAGGGGGACTCCTACGAGCAGTACTTC
V gene: TRBV12-3/TRBV12-4; J gene: TRBJ1-2; clone size: many; D gene: .; CDR3 protein: CASSFQDKTSYGYTF; CDR3 DNA: TGTGCCAGCAGTTTCCAGGACAAGACTTCCTATGGCTACACCTTC
V gene: TRBV3-1; J gene: TRBJ1-1; clone size: many; D gene: TRBD1; CDR3 protein: CASRPGDRGTEAFF; CDR3 DNA: TGTGCCAGCCGCCCCGGGGACAGGGGCACTGAAGCTTTCTTT
V gene: TRBV28; J gene: TRBJ2-4; clone size: many; D gene: TRBD1; CDR3 protein: CASSLGTGENIQYF; CDR3 DNA: TGTGCCAGCAGTTTAGGGACAGGGGAGAACATTCAGTACTTC
V gene: TRBV6-5; J gene: TRBJ1-4; clone size: many; D gene: TRBD1; CDR3 protein: CASSSDRGQNEKLFF; CDR3 DNA: TGTGCCAGCAGCTCTGACAGGGGGCAAAATGAAAAACTGTTTTTT
V gene: TRBV3-1; J gene: TRBJ2-1; clone size: many; D gene: TRBD2; CDR3 protein: CASSQSSGGANEQFF; CDR3 DNA: TGTGCCAGCAGCCAATCTTCCGGGGGGGCTAATGAGCAGTTCTTC
V gene: TRBV6-5; J gene: TRBJ2-7; clone size: many; D gene: .; CDR3 protein: CASSYGPTHFYEQYF; CDR3 DNA: TGTGCCAGCAGTTACGGTCCCACTCACTTCTACGAGCAGTACTTC
V gene: TRBV5-8; J gene: TRBJ2-2; clone size: many; D gene: .; CDR3 protein: CASSWIGGADTGELFF; CDR3 DNA: TGTGCCAGCAGCTGGATCGGGGGCGCGGACACCGGGGAGCTGTTTTTT
V gene: TRBV7-2; J gene: TRBJ2-7; clone size: many; D gene: .; CDR3 protein: CASSWPGNFYEQYF; CDR3 DNA: TGTGCCAGCAGCTGGCCGGGAAATTTCTACGAGCAGTACTTC
V gene: TRBV7-3; J gene: TRBJ2-3; clone size: .; D gene: .; CDR3 protein: CASSLRTDTDTQYF; CDR3 DNA: TGTGCCAGCAGCTTAAGGACAGACACAGATACGCAGTATTTT
V gene: TRBV7-9; J gene: TRBJ1-6; clone size: many; D gene: .; CDR3 protein: CASSLAAGGPNSPLHF; CDR3 DNA: TGTGCCAGCAGCTTAGCCGCCGGGGGGCCTAATTCACCCCTCCACTTT
V gene: TRBV7-8; J gene: TRBJ1-1; clone size: many; D gene: .; CDR3 protein: CASSFRVNTEAFF; CDR3 DNA: TGTGCCAGCAGTTTTCGGGTGAACACTGAAGCTTTCTTT
V gene: TRBV27; J gene: TRBJ1-2; clone size: many; D gene: .; CDR3 protein: CASSPSGAPNYGYTF; CDR3 DNA: TGTGCCAGCAGCCCCTCAGGGGCACCAAACTATGGCTACACCTTC
V gene: TRBV9; J gene: TRBJ2-2; clone size: few; D gene: TRBD1; CDR3 protein: CASSPPGGSDTGELFF; CDR3 DNA: TGTGCCAGCAGCCCCCCAGGGGGCTCGGACACCGGGGAGCTGTTTTTT
V gene: TRBV7-6; J gene: TRBJ1-2; clone size: .; D gene: .; CDR3 protein: CASSLVPLNGYTF; CDR3 DNA: TGTGCCAGCAGCTTAGTCCCCTTAAATGGCTACACCTTC
V gene: TRBV7-6; J gene: TRBJ1-1; clone size: medium-sized; D gene: .; CDR3 protein: CASSFLNTEAFF; CDR3 DNA: TGTGCCAGCAGCTTCTTGAACACTGAAGCTTTCTTT
V gene: TRBV28; J gene: TRBJ2-7; clone size: many; D gene: .; CDR3 protein: CASSPDTYEQYF; CDR3 DNA: TGTGCCAGCAGCCCGGACACCTACGAGCAGTACTTC
V gene: TRBV19; J gene: TRBJ2-3; clone size: many; D gene: .; CDR3 protein: CASSIILRDTQYF; CDR3 DNA: TGTGCCAGTAGTATAATCTTAAGAGATACGCAGTATTTT
V gene: TRBV12-3/TRBV12-4; J gene: TRBJ2-1; clone size: many; D gene: TRBD2; CDR3 protein: CASSLGAGRGKFF; CDR3 DNA: TGTGCCAGCAGTTTAGGAGCGGGGCGGGGAAAGTTCTTC
V gene: TRBV11-2; J gene: TRBJ2-7; clone size: many; D gene: .; CDR3 protein: CASSLSDRVYEQYF; CDR3 DNA: TGTGCCAGCAGCTTAAGTGACCGGGTCTACGAGCAGTACTTC